This T cell receptor beta chain was sequenced during a study of T cells after yellow fever vaccination. Study at large: SMART-Seq v4 Ultra Low Input prepared libraries from low-cell fractions.

This clonotype came up many times. Its target is unknown. General study results and limits: The secondary response peaked faster, at day 5 versus 15, but was weaker. Only a minor proportion of clonotypes was detected across both CD4 and CD8 compartments.

5'RACE template switching added a universal primer site and UMIs to TCR cDNA. TCRdb ran MiXCR on the 5' RACE reads and lists one entry per CDR3 protein. The sample shows 250,000 to 350,000 distinct CDR3 sequences, 6.5% to 8.5% of them seen only once. The receptor comes from a man between 18 and 35 years old who received the YFV17D yellow fever vaccine. The sample consisted of PBMCs, taken roughly 46 days after the first yellow fever vaccination.

CDR3 sequence reads: CASSSTRGGNEQFF. CDR3 coding DNA: TGTGCCAGCAGCTCAACCCGGGGGGGCAATGAGCAGTTCTTC. The rearrangement links TRBV5-5 to TRBJ2-1, with TRBD2 matching 8 bases. The CDR3 contains 14 residues. V lost 3 bases, J lost 6 bases, and 5 bases stayed unmatched. Germline CDR1 is SGHKS and CDR2 is YYEKEE (reference sequence). The full variable domain, its missing parts supplied by reference TRBV5-5 and TRBJ2-1, is DAGVTQSPTHLIKTRGQQVTLRCSPISGHKSVSWYQQVLGQGPQFIFQYYEKEERGRGNFPDRFSARQFPNYSSELNVNALLLGDSALYLCASSSTRGGNEQFFGPGTRLTVL.